This TCR beta chain derives from a study of cytomegalovirus exposure and HLA in healthy donors. 60 Vbeta and 13 Jbeta primers were used in PCR. Using immunoSEQ multiplex PCR, the repertoire was profiled, and TCRdb retains in-frame clones only, with some absent. Counted here are 75,000 to 100,000 clones, 60% to 80% occurring once; the ten biggest clones make up roughly 3%. After removal of 4 bases from V and 3 bases from J, the junction contained 9 bases not matched to a gene. CDR1 and CDR2 (germline): SGHRS, YFSETQ. The CDR3 consists of 16 residues. The sequence was collected from a man in his forties or fifties in good health and CMV-seronegative. The V call is TRBV5-1, the J call TRBJ2-1; 8 bases match TRBD2. The specimen was PBMCs. As DNA, the CDR3 is TGCGCCAGCAGCCACGAAGCGGGAGCGGACTACAATGAGCAGTTCTTC. Translating gives CASSHEAGADYNEQFF.